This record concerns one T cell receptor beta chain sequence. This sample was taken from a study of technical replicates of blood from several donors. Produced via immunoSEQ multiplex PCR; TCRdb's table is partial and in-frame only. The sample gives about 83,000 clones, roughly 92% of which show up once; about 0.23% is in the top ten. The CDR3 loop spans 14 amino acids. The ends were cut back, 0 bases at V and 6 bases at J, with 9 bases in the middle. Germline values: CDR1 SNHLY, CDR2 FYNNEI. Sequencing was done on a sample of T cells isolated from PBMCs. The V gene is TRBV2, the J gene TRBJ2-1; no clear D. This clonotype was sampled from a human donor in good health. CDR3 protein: CASSEAGSINEQFF. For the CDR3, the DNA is TGTGCCAGCAGTGAAGCTGGTAGTATCAATGAGCAGTTCTTC.